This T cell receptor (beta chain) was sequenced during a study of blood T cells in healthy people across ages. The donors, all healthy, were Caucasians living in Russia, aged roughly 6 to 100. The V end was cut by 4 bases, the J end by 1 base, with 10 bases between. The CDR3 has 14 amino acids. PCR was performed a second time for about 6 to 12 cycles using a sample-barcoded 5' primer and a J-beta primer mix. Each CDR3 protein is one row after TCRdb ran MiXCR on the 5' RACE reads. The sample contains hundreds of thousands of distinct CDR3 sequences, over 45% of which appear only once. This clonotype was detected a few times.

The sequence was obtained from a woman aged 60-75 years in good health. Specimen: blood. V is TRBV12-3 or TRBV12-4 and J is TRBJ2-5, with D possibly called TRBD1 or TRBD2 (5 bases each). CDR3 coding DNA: TGTGCCAGCAGTTATCGGGACCCCCAAGAGACCCAGTACTTC. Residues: CASSYRDPQETQYF.